Only one count was recorded for the clone carrying this T cell receptor beta chain. This record comes from a study of blood T cell repertoires in COVID-19. Study summary: The United States, Italy and Spain provided the acute and convalescent COVID-19 samples. The analysed material was cDNA or gDNA that came from T cells, B-cell-depleted T cells, or PBMCs.

In the study's own analysis: Nucleated cell number was recorded as an estimate derived from reference gene primer amplification. Generated by immunoSEQ multiplex PCR, the TCRdb table keeps only in-frame clones and is missing some. Clone size and the V and J calls come from that table; the DNA yielded D and trimming. The table records approximately 100,000 clones, around 87% of them present only once. Trimming took off 0 bases at V and 6 bases at J, with 13 bases between the two ends. Germline assignment: CDR1 SGDLS and CDR2 YYNGEE. The CDR3 runs 15 residues. Sequenced sample: peripheral blood. The sequence was collected from a woman younger than 45 with acute or convalescent COVID-19. The rearrangement joins TRBV9 to TRBJ1-3; D is undetermined. For the CDR3, the DNA is TGTGCCAGCAGCGTAGGGGGAGTCCTGGCAAACACCATATATTTT. Its translation: CASSVGGVLANTIYF.